The 12 T cell receptor beta chains presented below share a single source sample, sequenced in a study of T cells in Graves' hyperthyroidism and ophthalmopathy. The CDR3 regions of TCR beta were amplified from RNA transcripts. HTBI primers were employed in a first-round RT-PCR of the TCR CDR3. TCRdb redid the calling of the multiplex PCR reads with MiXCR, one entry per CDR3 protein. Altogether over 500,000 distinct CDR3 sequences are present, about 15% being singletons, with the ten largest covering 15% to 20%. What was sequenced was blood. The receptors were sampled from a young woman with Graves' ophthalmopathy.

Ten or more counts support this clonotype. The rearrangement uses TRBV6-5 and TRBJ2-4; D is tentatively TRBD1 or TRBD2 (5 bases each). CDR3 size: 15 residues. Deletions cut 0 bases from V and 4 bases from J, with 10 bases between. Germline CDR1 is MNHEY and CDR2 is SVGAGI. CDR3 in amino acids: CASSYSWDGKNIQYF. In DNA form, the CDR3 reads TGTGCCAGCAGTTACTCGTGGGACGGAAAAAACATTCAGTACTTC.

This clonotype was observed many times. V and J are TRBV11-3 and TRBJ2-7; TRBD2 matches 7 bases. The CDR3 has 14 amino acids. With 3 bases clipped from V and 3 bases from J, the junction kept 5 bases outside the gene matches. Per germline, CDR1 SGHNT and CDR2 YENEEA. The CDR3 nucleotides read TGTGCCAGCAGCTTGAGCGGGGCGAACTACGAGCAGTACTTC. Translated: CASSLSGANYEQYF.

The gene calls are TRBV7-6 and TRBJ1-2, with TRBD1 matching over 8 bases. Germline CDR1 is SGHVS and CDR2 is FNYEAQ. V lost 5 bases to trimming and J lost 8 bases; unmatched junction nucleotides: 10. The CDR3 has 14 residues. The CDR3 reads CASSPGQAGKGYTF. In nucleotides, the CDR3 is TGTGCCAGCAGCCCGGGACAGGCGGGCAAGGGCTACACCTTC.

This clonotype was seen more than once but under ten times. The J gene is TRBJ2-5, the V gene TRBV24-1; 8 bases fit TRBD2. This CDR3 is 16 amino acids long. V shed 4 bases, J shed 1 base, and the junction held 7 bases outside the gene matches. CDR1 is KGHDR and CDR2 is SFDVKD in the germline V gene. The CDR3 bases are TGTGCCACCAGTGACTTTTCCGGGACTAGCCAAGAGACCCAGTACTTC. Protein: CATSDFSGTSQETQYF.

The J gene is TRBJ2-1, the V gene TRBV12-3 or TRBV12-4; possibly TRBD2 for D (6 bases). This CDR3 spans 14 amino acids. V was pared by 7 bases and J by 3 bases, with 13 bases between. The CDR3 DNA follows: TGTGCCAGCACCCTAGCGTCGGACTACAATGAGCAGTTCTTC. Translation: CASTLASDYNEQFF.

This clonotype appeared a few times. For the CDR3, the DNA is TGTGCCAGCAGCTTACCGGGACAGCTGAATTCACCCCTCCACTTT. Protein product: CASSLPGQLNSPLHF. This chain uses TRBV5-8 with TRBJ1-6; 7 bases line up with TRBD1. Germline trimming cut 2 bases from V and 7 bases from J; bases unmatched to any gene: 6. The germline V gene encodes CDR1 SGHTS and CDR2 YDEGEE. The CDR3 is 15 residues long. Full variable domain (missing parts from reference TRBV5-8 and TRBJ1-6): EAGVTQSPTHLIKTRGQQATLRCSPISGHTSVYWYQQALGLGLQFLLWYDEGEERNRGNFPPRFSGRQFPNYSSELNVNALELEDSALYLCASSLPGQLNSPLHFGNGTRLTVT.

A few counts support this clonotype. The chain links TRBV20-1 to TRBJ2-3; no clear D gene. The germline CDR1 and CDR2 sequences are DFQATT and SNEGSKA (reference sequence). The CDR3 has 15 amino acids. Trimming removed 4 bases from V and 2 bases from J, with 16 bases in between. The CDR3 protein is CSAKVRREYTDTQYF. The DNA for the CDR3 is TGCAGTGCTAAAGTGAGGCGTGAATACACAGATACGCAGTATTTT.

This clonotype was seen a few times. The V call is TRBV7-2, the J call TRBJ1-5; D unresolved. The CDR3 runs to 14 residues. Trimming pared 4 bases from V and 0 bases from J, leaving 7 bases between. Germline values: CDR1 SGHTA, CDR2 FQGNSA. The CDR3 reads CASSYKYSNQPQHF. The CDR3, as DNA: TGTGCCAGCAGCTACAAGTATAGCAATCAGCCCCAGCATTTT.

The rearrangement joins TRBV10-3 to TRBJ1-1, with 9 bases aligning to TRBD1. Per the germline V gene, CDR1 is ENHRY and CDR2 is SYGVKD. CDR3 length: 16 amino acids. The J segment lost 4 bases and the V segment lost 0 bases, leaving 6 bases of the junction unmatched. The CDR3 spells CAISESWTGAGTEAFF. The DNA of the CDR3 is TGTGCCATCAGTGAGTCTTGGACAGGGGCGGGCACTGAAGCTTTCTTT.

This clonotype was seen only a few times. The J gene is TRBJ2-1, the V gene TRBV13, with 8 positions matching TRBD2. Looked up from germline, CDR1 is PRHDT and CDR2 is FYEKMQ (reference sequence). The CDR3 contains 16 residues. J gave up 6 bases and V 3 bases, and 10 bases lay outside the gene matches. The DNA for the CDR3 is TGTGCCAGCAGCTTGTTGTCCAGCGGGAGTCCCAATGAGCAGTTCTTC. Residues: CASSLLSSGSPNEQFF.

The chain joins TRBV19 to TRBJ1-5; D gene uncertain. CDR3 length: 14 residues. The germline V and J ends were trimmed by 1 base and 2 bases, with 6 bases remaining between them. CDR1 is LNHDA and CDR2 is SQIVND in the germline V gene (reference sequence). The CDR3 DNA reads TGTGCCAGTAGTATAGGGGAACGCAATCAGCCCCAGCATTTT. Translating gives CASSIGERNQPQHF. Complete variable domain (other parts from reference TRBV19 and TRBJ1-5): DGGITQSPKYLFRKEGQNVTLSCEQNLNHDAMYWYRQDPGQGLRLIYYSQIVNDFQKGDIAEGYSVSREKKESFPLTVTSAQKNPTAFYLCASSIGERNQPQHFGDGTRLSIL.

This clonotype was seen more than once but under ten times. The V gene is TRBV20-1, the J gene TRBJ1-3; D unclear. V lost 2 bases, J lost 2 bases, and 7 bases lay in between. Germline V gene data show CDR1 as DFQATT and CDR2 as SNEGSKA (reference sequence). The CDR3 has 13 residues. The CDR3 protein is CSARRAAGNTIYF. The CDR3 DNA reads as TGCAGTGCTAGACGGGCAGCTGGAAACACCATATATTTT.